The TCR beta chain described here comes from a study of blood T cell repertoires in COVID-19 (dated by TCRdb to about 2020). Regarding the study in general: The collaborator samples originated in the United States, Italy and Spain and spanned the acute and convalescent phases of COVID-19. The prospective study material was composed of cDNA or gDNA derived from T cells, B-cell-depleted T cells, or PBMCs. Deeply sampled blood TCRbeta repertoires from subjects exposed to, actively infected with, or recovered from COVID-19 were included in the dataset. The repertoires were released in a freely available public database intended as a resource for research on the immune response to SARS-CoV-2. Samples were obtained from the ongoing ImmuneRACE study (first 160 participants) and from over a thousand subjects provided by 6 global collaborators. Nearly every sample came with metadata listing a de-identified subject ID, COVID-19 status, age in years and sex. Where HLA class I and class II types were available, the types were taken from metadata supplied by the sample provider, not from assay-based typing. Findings and caveats that apply to the study as a whole: The quantity of clinical and demographic metadata differed by source and by participant and was supplied without curation.

In the prospective study, participants were roughly 18 to 95 years old, resided in about two dozen geographic areas of the United States, and were enrolled through a virtual design. Cohort assignment in the prospective study relied on participant-reported clinical history from a screening survey and a study questionnaire. Exposed participants had been in contact with someone with a PCR-confirmed or clinician-diagnosed COVID-19 case within 2 weeks of study entry. In the prospective study, whole blood, serum and a nasopharyngeal or oropharyngeal swab were collected from each participant by mobile phlebotomists. Participants in the prospective study had the option to provide additional blood draws and questionnaires over an approximately 2-month period. Prospective study blood samples were shipped either frozen or at room temperature before DNA extraction. Reading the germline V gene gives CDR1 ENHRY and CDR2 SYGVKD. The trim is 5 bases for V and 0 bases for J, with a gap of 7 bases between the germline ends. The CDR3 spans 13 residues, from the cysteine through the phenylalanine. Only CDR3 DNA remains: 39 bases, in frame from the first base.

Comments on this clone: Its binding antigen is unknown. Base qualities were left out, and no much larger clone turns up one base away.

TCRbeta CDR3 regions were amplified from genomic DNA by means of the immunoSEQ Assay, a bias-controlled multiplex PCR. For the original study's pipeline: Within the assay, amplification of reference gene primers was used to estimate how many nucleated cells each sample contained. Sequence reads were collapsed and filtered to measure the absolute abundance of every unique TCRbeta CDR3 rearrangement. For each sample, productive Simpson clonality was calculated by taking the square root of Simpson's diversity index across productive rearrangements. The table comes from immuneACCESS by way of TCRdb, which keeps in-frame sequences with V and J called. Part of the clones is missing from these tables; in studies checked, under half for an unresolved V gene and the rest for unknown reasons. V, J and clone size derive from that table, while D and trimming were established from the DNA sequence. Counted in this sample were some 300,000 clones; around nine tenths of them appeared once. The ten largest clonotypes hold less than 3% of the sample.

The sequenced material came from PBMCs or T cells enriched from blood (not recorded which). In this chain, TRBV10-3 is recombined with TRBJ1-1, with the D gene not confidently named. The TCR was taken from a woman aged 45 to 65 who had been exposed to COVID-19. The CDR3 is CAISLGVNTEAFF. The base sequence is TGTGCCATCAGTCTCGGAGTGAACACTGAAGCTTTCTTT.